This T cell receptor beta chain emerged from a study of T cells after yellow fever vaccination. General study results and limits: Weaker overall was a secondary response that nonetheless peaked faster, on day 5 versus 15. Reappearance after the booster was seen for most primary-vaccination clones, at 95% to 97% CD4 and 75% to 90% CD8. Among all clonotypes, a small share was observed in both CD4 and CD8 compartments.

The TCR cDNA carried a universal primer site and UMIs from 5'RACE template switching. In TCRdb, the 5' RACE reads were re-called with MiXCR into one record per CDR3 protein. The profile shows 450,000 to 550,000 distinct CDR3 sequences, 15% to 20% of them singletons. A word on this clonotype: Its antigen is still unknown.

The V gene's germline CDR1 is SEHNR and CDR2 FQNEAQ (reference sequence). The CDR3 is 16 residues long. Unmatched junction bases numbered 10, after V lost 6 bases and J lost 2 bases. This chain connects TRBV7-9 to TRBJ2-1, with 7 nucleotides matching TRBD1. This specimen was PBMCs, taken 15 days after the yellow fever booster vaccination. The TCR comes from a man in his thirties or forties who received the YFV17D yellow fever vaccine. The CDR3 sequence is CASRPTGTDAYNEQFF. CDR3 nucleotides: TGTGCCAGCAGACCCACCGGGACAGACGCCTACAATGAGCAGTTCTTC.